This note documents a single T cell receptor beta chain sequence. Authors' methods: By means of reference gene primer amplification, nucleated cell counts were estimated. Sequenced by immunoSEQ multiplex PCR; TCRdb stores in-frame clones only, minus some. The V and J calls and clone size were taken over from that table, and D and trimming were inferred from the DNA. The sample records 130,000 to 150,000 clones, roughly four fifths being singletons. Ages ranged from about 18 to 89 years, with residence in about 24 US areas. Among Cohort 3 donors, those recovered had two negative PCRs, clearance, or symptom resolution. The sample is drawn from a study of blood T cell repertoires in COVID-19. With 0 bases removed from V and 6 bases from J, the gap between germline ends came to 10 bases. This CDR3 contains 14 residues. Germline V gene lookup returns CDR1 SGDLS and CDR2 YYNGEE.

This receptor was taken from a man aged 50 to 59 who had recovered from COVID-19. Sequencing used PBMCs or T cells enriched from blood (not recorded which). The V call is TRBV9, the J call TRBJ2-1; no reliable D call. CDR3 protein: CASSVAWAFNEQFF. DNA for the CDR3: TGTGCCAGCAGCGTAGCTTGGGCATTCAATGAGCAGTTCTTC.